The 30 T cell receptor beta chains below come from one sample, sequenced in a study of blood T cell repertoires in COVID-19. The method was immunoSEQ multiplex PCR; TCRdb's version includes in-frame clones alone and lacks a portion of them. The table has approximately 240,000 clones, around 90% seen once. The sequenced material came from PBMCs or T cells enriched from blood (not recorded which). The receptor set was obtained from a woman between 25 and 40 years old with acute COVID-19.

The V gene is TRBV5-1, the J gene TRBJ2-3; D is unclear. This CDR3 has 13 amino acids. V was pared by 4 bases and J by 2 bases, with 8 bases between. Germline loops: CDR1 SGHRS, CDR2 YFSETQ. CDR3 sequence: CASSGDSTDTQYF. CDR3 nucleotide sequence: TGCGCCAGCAGCGGAGATTCCACAGATACGCAGTATTTT.

This rearrangement joins TRBV2 to TRBJ1-5; D might be TRBD1 (6 bases). Trimming left V 6 bases short and J 4 bases short, with 16 bases between. CDR3 length: 15 residues. Germline values: CDR1 SNHLY, CDR2 FYNNEI. The CDR3 region has the DNA TGTGCCAGCAGGAAGGGGGACACACTGAATCAGCCCCAGCATTTT. It specifies CASRKGDTLNQPQHF.

This chain uses TRBV28 with TRBJ1-2, with TRBD1 identical over 9 bases. The ends lost 8 bases at V and 2 bases at J; junction bases unmatched: 3. CDR1 is MDHEN, CDR2 SYDVKM, per germline. The CDR3 is made up of 13 amino acids. The CDR3 coding sequence is TGTGCCAGCGGACAGGGGAAAAACTATGGCTACACCTTC. Translating gives CASGQGKNYGYTF.

The chain links TRBV2 to TRBJ2-7; no definite D call. Germline assignment: CDR1 SNHLY and CDR2 FYNNEI. The CDR3 length is 12 residues. The ends were cut back, 5 bases at V and 3 bases at J, with 8 bases in the middle. This CDR3 reads CASSPGFYEQYF. The CDR3 region has the DNA TGTGCCAGCAGTCCGGGTTTCTACGAGCAGTACTTC.

The chain links TRBV4-3 to TRBJ1-2; 9 bases fit TRBD1. Trimming removed 1 base from V and 8 bases from J; junction bases left unmatched: 5. Germline V gene lookup returns CDR1 LGHNA and CDR2 YSLEER. CDR3 length: 14 amino acids. CDR3 bases: TGCGCCAGCAGCCAAGGCACAGGGGGCTACGGCTACACCTTC. Translated, it gives CASSQGTGGYGYTF.

V is TRBV27 and J is TRBJ2-7; 7 bases line up with TRBD2. Per germline, CDR1 MNHEY and CDR2 SMNVEV (reference sequence). The CDR3 has 14 amino acids. Germline trimming cut 1 base from V and 5 bases from J; bases unmatched to any gene: 5. The CDR3 protein is CASSLFGGGDEQYF. CDR3 sequence (DNA): TGTGCCAGCAGTTTATTCGGGGGAGGGGACGAGCAGTACTTC.

The chain combines TRBV18 with TRBJ2-1, with D perhaps TRBD1 (5 bases). Per germline, CDR1 KGHSH and CDR2 LQKENI. V was pared by 3 bases and J by 15 bases, with 18 bases between. This CDR3 spans 13 amino acids. The CDR3 DNA reads as TGTGCCAGCTCACCCTCCTCGACAGAGGTGTGGTTCTTC. It is translated as CASSPSSTEVWFF.

CDR3 amino acids: CSASPGTGYGYTF. DNA of the CDR3: TGCAGTGCTAGTCCAGGGACAGGCTATGGCTACACCTTC. V usage is TRBV20-1 and J usage is TRBJ1-2; 8 nucleotides line up with TRBD1. The V and J ends lost 3 bases and 4 bases, in that order; junction bases with no gene match: 4. The CDR3 is 13 residues long. The V gene's germline CDR1 is DFQATT and CDR2 SNEGSKA (reference sequence).

The rearrangement joins TRBV7-3 to TRBJ2-7; 7 bases align to TRBD2. The CDR3 consists of 15 residues. The V segment lost 5 bases and the J segment 3 bases; nucleotides outside the gene matches: 10. CDR1 and CDR2 from the germline V gene are SGHTA and FQGTGA. The CDR3 region has the DNA TGTGCCAGCAGCCGATTCGCGGGAGCGAGCTACGAGCAGTACTTC. It yields the protein CASSRFAGASYEQYF.

Only a few counts were recorded for this clone. This chain links TRBV5-6 with TRBJ2-1, with TRBD2 matching over 10 bases. The CDR3 sequence is 16 residues long. Unmatched junction bases numbered 10, after V lost 4 bases and J lost 6 bases. CDR1 and CDR2 from the germline V gene are SGHDT and YYEEEE. CDR3 nucleotide sequence: TGTGCCAGCAGCCCTAAAGCGGGGGGGCTGGTCAATGAGCAGTTCTTC. It encodes CASSPKAGGLVNEQFF.

This clone showed up just once. This chain uses TRBV2 with TRBJ1-4, with 10 bases identical to TRBD1. V lost 3 bases, J lost 6 bases, and 1 base stayed unmatched. This CDR3 has 14 residues. Looked up from germline, CDR1 is SNHLY and CDR2 is FYNNEI. DNA of the CDR3: TGTGCCAGCAGTGATGGGACAGGGGATGAAAAACTGTTTTTT. Its translation: CASSDGTGDEKLFF.

This rearrangement joins TRBV7-2 to TRBJ2-3, with 11 bases fitting TRBD2. V lost 3 bases, J lost 4 bases, and 6 bases stayed unmatched. CDR1 is SGHTA, CDR2 FQGNSA, per germline. The CDR3 spans 16 residues. Written as DNA, the CDR3 is TGTGCCAGCAGCTTCAGACTAGCGGGGTTAGCAGATACGCAGTATTTT. It translates to CASSFRLAGLADTQYF.

There are a few counts of this clone. V gene TRBV27 combines with J gene TRBJ2-1; D unclear. CDR1 and CDR2 from the germline V gene are MNHEY and SMNVEV (reference sequence). The CDR3 loop spans 11 amino acids. Trimming removed 3 bases from V and 8 bases from J, with 5 bases in between. CDR3 sequence (DNA): TGTGCCAGCAGTTTCCGCGATGAGCAGTTCTTC. Protein sequence: CASSFRDEQFF.

In DNA, the CDR3 is TGCGCCAGCAGCTTGGACCCTAGTTACGGCACAGATACGCAGTATTTT. It translates to CASSLDPSYGTDTQYF. The rearrangement links TRBV5-1 to TRBJ2-3; unclear D gene. The V end lost 0 bases, the J end lost 1 base, and 12 bases lay between the germline ends. The length of the CDR3 is 16 residues. Per the germline V gene, CDR1 is SGHRS and CDR2 is YFSETQ.

Written as DNA, the CDR3 is TGTGCCAGCAGCAGGGACAGAAGCAATGAGCAGTTCTTC. As protein: CASSRDRSNEQFF. The chain has TRBV7-3 and TRBJ2-1; 7 bases align to TRBD1. CDR1 and CDR2 (germline): SGHTA, FQGTGA. With V trimmed by 5 bases and J by 6 bases, 4 bases remained unmatched. This CDR3 contains 13 residues.

CDR3 sequence reads: CASSSGSDSPLHF. CDR3 sequence (DNA): TGTGCCAGCAGTTCAGGGTCTGATTCACCCCTCCACTTT. This sequence joins TRBV6-4 and TRBJ1-6; D possibly corresponds to TRBD1 (5 bases). Germline CDR1 is MRHNA and CDR2 is SNTAGT. The CDR3 length is 13 residues. Between the trimmed V and J ends, which lost 5 bases and 8 bases, there was a span of 10 bases.

The chain is built from TRBV4-2 and TRBJ2-7, with 9 bases aligning to TRBD2. Per the germline V gene, CDR1 is LGHNA and CDR2 is YNFKEQ. The CDR3 consists of 14 residues. V dropped 3 bases and J dropped 4; count of bases not matched to a gene: 4. CDR3: CASSQGRGGYEQYF. The CDR3 nucleotides are TGTGCCAGCAGCCAGGGGCGGGGGGGATACGAGCAGTACTTC.

This clone was observed once. The J gene is TRBJ1-2, the V gene TRBV28; D is possibly TRBD1 (6 bases). In germline, CDR1 is MDHEN, CDR2 SYDVKM. Trimming removed 3 bases at V and 2 bases at J, with 25 bases between. This CDR3 is 19 amino acids long. The CDR3 nucleotides read TGTGCCAGCAGTTTTGGAATAGGACAGCCCCAAATACAAAACTATGGCTACACCTTC. Translated: CASSFGIGQPQIQNYGYTF.

CDR3 coding DNA: TGTGCCAGCAGTCGGGTCCTAGCGGGAGGGAATTGGGGCACAGATACGCAGTATTTT. Amino acids: CASSRVLAGGNWGTDTQYF. This chain links TRBV28 with TRBJ2-3; TRBD2 aligns across 12 bases. Germline V lookup: CDR1 MDHEN, CDR2 SYDVKM. The ends lost 5 bases at V and 1 base at J; junction bases unmatched: 13. The CDR3 is made up of 19 amino acids.

The J gene is TRBJ2-1, the V gene TRBV7-6; D is possibly TRBD2 (5 bases). Germline CDR1 is SGHVS and CDR2 is FNYEAQ. Trimming shortened V by 1 base and J by 0 bases, and 10 bases separated the two germline ends. The CDR3 spans 16 residues. In DNA form, the CDR3 reads TGTGCCAGCAGCTTAGGAGGGCATGCCTCCTACAATGAGCAGTTCTTC. Protein: CASSLGGHASYNEQFF.

J is TRBJ1-3 and V is TRBV3-1 (or the pseudogene TRBV3-2), with D unresolved. Germline CDR1 is LGHDT and CDR2 is YNNKEL (reference sequence). This CDR3 is built from 17 residues. V lost 4 bases, J lost 0 bases, and 16 bases lay in between. The CDR3 bases are TGTGCCAGCAGCCGAGATTTATGGAGCAGCTCTGGAAACACCATATATTTT. Translated, it gives CASSRDLWSSSGNTIYF.

The count of this clone is one. V gene TRBV7-9 combines with J gene TRBJ1-5; 8 nucleotides align to TRBD1. Trimming took 5 bases from V and 5 from J; bases not matched to a gene: 5. Germline lookup yields CDR1 SEHNR and CDR2 FQNEAQ (reference sequence). The CDR3 runs to 14 residues. In nucleotides, the CDR3 is TGTGCCAGCAGCGGGACAGGCCGTCATCAGCCCCAGCATTTT. This codes for CASSGTGRHQPQHF.

The chain couples TRBV7-3 to TRBJ2-2; possibly TRBD2 for D (5 bases). The germline V and J ends were trimmed by 7 bases and 4 bases, with 10 bases remaining between them. CDR3 length: 13 residues. From germline, CDR1 is SGHTA and CDR2 FQGTGA. In nucleotides, the CDR3 is TGTGCCAGCAACAATGAGGGCACCGGGGAGCTGTTTTTT. It is translated as CASNNEGTGELFF.

This clone was seen a single time. This chain links TRBV28 with TRBJ1-1; unclear D gene. This CDR3 comprises 17 residues. Trimming left V 7 bases short and J 3 bases short, with 24 bases between. Germline CDR1 MDHEN, CDR2 SYDVKM. DNA for the CDR3: TGTGCCAGCACCTCGAGCGGCGGCGGCGGGTTTGACACTGAAGCTTTCTTT. Its protein is CASTSSGGGGFDTEAFF.

The chain recombines TRBV7-9 with TRBJ1-6, with TRBD1 as a possible D gene (5 bases). This CDR3 region has 15 residues. V was trimmed by 1 base and J by 10 bases, leaving 14 bases between them. Germline CDR1 SEHNR, CDR2 FQNEAQ (reference sequence). CDR3 protein: CASSLGGGEGSPLHF. The CDR3 DNA sequence: TGTGCCAGCAGCTTAGGCGGGGGAGAAGGGTCACCCCTCCACTTT.

CDR3 nucleotides: TGTGCCAGCAGGGCTCCAGGGGGCGCATACTATGGCTACACCTTC. Amino acid sequence: CASRAPGGAYYGYTF. This chain connects TRBV2 to TRBJ1-2, with TRBD1 matching over 8 bases. V shed 6 bases and J 3 bases; nucleotides not matched to a gene: 9. The CDR3 totals 15 residues. Germline CDR1 is SNHLY and CDR2 is FYNNEI.

The rearrangement joins TRBV4-2 to TRBJ1-5, with 9 bases lining up with TRBD1. The CDR3 totals 15 residues. Germline V gene data show CDR1 as LGHNA and CDR2 as YNFKEQ. The trim removed 5 bases at V and 4 bases at J, leaving 6 bases unmatched. The CDR3 bases are TGTGCCAGCAGCGCCCCTGGGACAGGGAATCAGCCCCAGCATTTT. It specifies CASSAPGTGNQPQHF.

The chain uses TRBV4-1 and TRBJ2-7; 10 bases fit TRBD1. The CDR3 spans 15 residues. Germline V gene data show CDR1 as MGHRA and CDR2 as YSYEKL. V trimming: 1 base; J trimming: 4 bases; junction bases outside the gene matches: 4. As DNA, the CDR3 is TGCGCCAGCAGCCAAGGACAGGGGGCCGAGTACGAGCAGTACTTC. The encoded protein is CASSQGQGAEYEQYF.

The chain joins TRBV7-9 to TRBJ2-1, with 8 bases matching TRBD1. This CDR3 has 15 amino acids. With 5 bases clipped from V and 8 bases from J, the junction kept 11 bases outside the gene matches. Germline loops: CDR1 SEHNR, CDR2 FQNEAQ (reference sequence). The CDR3 loop reads CASSPSGGTIYEQFF. In DNA, the CDR3 is TGTGCCAGCAGCCCTTCAGGGGGCACAATTTATGAGCAGTTCTTC.

The chain has TRBV29-1 and TRBJ2-6; possibly TRBD1 for D (6 bases). The CDR3 spans 15 residues. Germline-derived CDR1 and CDR2 are SQVTM and ANQGSEA. The germline V and J ends were trimmed by 5 bases and 0 bases, with 11 bases remaining between them. CDR3 amino acids: CSVRGLSSGANVLTF. The CDR3 DNA sequence: TGCAGCGTTAGGGGGTTGAGCTCTGGGGCCAACGTCCTGACTTTC. Together with reference TRBV29-1 and TRBJ2-6, the CDR3 gives the full variable domain: SAVISQKPSRDICQRGTSLTIQCQVDSQVTMMFWYRQQPGQSLTLIATANQGSEATYESGFVIDKFPISRPNLTFSTLTVSNMSPEDSSIYLCSVRGLSSGANVLTFGAGSRLTVL.